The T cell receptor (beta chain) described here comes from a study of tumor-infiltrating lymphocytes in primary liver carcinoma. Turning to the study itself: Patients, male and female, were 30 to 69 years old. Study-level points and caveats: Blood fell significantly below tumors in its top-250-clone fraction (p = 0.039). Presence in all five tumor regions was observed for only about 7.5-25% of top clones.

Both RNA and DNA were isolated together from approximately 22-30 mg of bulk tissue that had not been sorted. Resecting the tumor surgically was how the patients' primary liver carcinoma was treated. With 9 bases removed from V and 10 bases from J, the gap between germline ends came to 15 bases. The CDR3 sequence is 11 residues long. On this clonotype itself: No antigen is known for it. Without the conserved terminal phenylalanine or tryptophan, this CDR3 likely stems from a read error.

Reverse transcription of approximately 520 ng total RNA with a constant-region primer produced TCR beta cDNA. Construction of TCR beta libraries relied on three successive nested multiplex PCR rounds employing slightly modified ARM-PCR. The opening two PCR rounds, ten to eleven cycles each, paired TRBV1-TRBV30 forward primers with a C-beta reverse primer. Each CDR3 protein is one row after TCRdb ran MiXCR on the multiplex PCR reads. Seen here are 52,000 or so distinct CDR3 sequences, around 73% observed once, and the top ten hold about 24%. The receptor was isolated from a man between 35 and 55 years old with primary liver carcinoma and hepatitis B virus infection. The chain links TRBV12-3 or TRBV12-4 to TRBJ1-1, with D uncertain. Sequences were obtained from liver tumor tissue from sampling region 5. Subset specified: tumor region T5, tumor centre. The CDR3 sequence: CARSSGSRAFL. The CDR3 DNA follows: TGTGCCAGAAGCTCAGGTTCCCGAGCTTTCCTT.